Shown below are 10 T cell receptor beta chains from a single sample sequenced in a study of blood T cell repertoires in COVID-19. Using immunoSEQ multiplex PCR, the repertoire was profiled, and TCRdb retains in-frame clones only, with some absent. The sample contains about 120,000 clones, around 91% of which appear only once. The sequencing sample was made of peripheral blood. These TCRs come from a woman in her sixties or seventies with COVID-19, enrolled during active disease.

Points on this clone: The same CDR3 can be traced to other DNA sequences in this sample. The rearrangement links TRBV7-2 to TRBJ2-1, with 10 bases identical to TRBD2. The CDR3 has 15 amino acids. The V gene end was trimmed by 0 bases and the J gene end by 6 bases; junction bases not matched to a gene: 2. Germline CDR1 is SGHTA and CDR2 is FQGNSA. The CDR3 coding sequence is TGTGCCAGCAGCTTAGCTAGCGGGGGGCTCAATGAGCAGTTCTTC. Its translation: CASSLASGGLNEQFF. The full variable domain, with the rest looked up from reference TRBV7-2 and TRBJ2-1, is GAGVSQSPSNKVTEKGKDVELRCDPISGHTALYWYRQSLGQGLEFLIYFQGNSAPDKSGLPSDRFSAERTGGSVSTLTIQRTQQEDSAVYLCASSLASGGLNEQFFGPGTRLTVL.

The V call is TRBV5-1, the J call TRBJ1-2; TRBD1 agrees at 9 bases. The J segment lost 4 bases and the V segment lost 9 bases, leaving 4 bases of the junction unmatched. The CDR3 is made up of 12 amino acids. The germline CDR1 and CDR2 sequences are SGHRS and YFSETQ. The CDR3 nucleotides are TGCGCCACCTCGGGACAGGGCTATGGCTACACCTTC. It codes for CATSGQGYGYTF.

The chain employs TRBV6-4 and TRBJ1-6; the match to TRBD1 covers 8 bases. The CDR3 is made up of 13 amino acids. Per germline, CDR1 MRHNA and CDR2 SNTAGT. V trimming: 3 bases; J trimming: 8 bases; junction bases outside the gene matches: 0. The CDR3 sequence: CASSEDRDSPLHF. DNA for the CDR3: TGTGCCAGCAGTGAGGACAGGGATTCACCCCTCCACTTT.

Only one count was recorded for this clone. V usage is TRBV27 and J usage is TRBJ2-7; 10 bases agree with TRBD2. The CDR3 has 19 amino acids. Unmatched junction bases numbered 16, after V lost 1 base and J lost 4 bases. Germline values: CDR1 MNHEY, CDR2 SMNVEV (reference sequence). The CDR3 here is CASSLFGIPAGGSVYEQYF. Written as DNA, the CDR3 is TGTGCCAGCAGTTTATTCGGCATTCCAGCGGGGGGGTCGGTTTACGAGCAGTACTTC.

J is TRBJ2-1 and V is TRBV11-3; 8 bases line up with TRBD2. The ends lost 1 base at V and 4 bases at J; junction bases unmatched: 3. The CDR3 has 15 amino acids. Germline CDR1 and CDR2: SGHNT and YENEEA. The DNA for the CDR3 is TGTGCCAGCAGCTTAGGAACTAGCGGATACAATGAGCAGTTCTTC. Encoded protein: CASSLGTSGYNEQFF.

The chain couples TRBV14 to TRBJ1-2, with D tentatively TRBD1 (5 bases). V shed 4 bases and J shed 4 bases, with 16 bases lying between them. The germline CDR1 and CDR2 sequences are SGHDN and FVKESK. The CDR3 is made up of 15 amino acids. The CDR3 DNA reads as TGTGCCAGCAGCCTCCACAGGTCCGACCTCTATGGCTACACCTTC. Amino acid sequence: CASSLHRSDLYGYTF.

The rearrangement joins TRBV29-1 to TRBJ2-7, with a tentative D call TRBD1 (5 bases). Trimming took off 5 bases at V and 4 bases at J, with 15 bases between the two ends. Germline CDR1 is SQVTM and CDR2 is ANQGSEA. The CDR3 length is 13 residues. In nucleotides, the CDR3 is TGCAGCGTTAGTAAGGGGCCCAGTTACGAGCAGTACTTC. Its protein product is CSVSKGPSYEQYF.

The chain employs TRBV7-8 and TRBJ2-3, with a weak D call TRBD2 (6 bases). Germline CDR1 and CDR2: SGHVS and FQNEAQ. With 1 base removed from V and 4 bases from J, the gap between germline ends came to 15 bases. This CDR3 has 16 residues. The CDR3 protein is CASSLGIGGVADTQYF. The DNA of the CDR3 is TGTGCCAGCAGCTTAGGAATCGGCGGGGTCGCAGATACGCAGTATTTT. Supplemented by reference TRBV7-8 and TRBJ2-3, the full variable domain reads GAGVSQSPRYKVAKRGQDVALRCDPISGHVSLFWYQQALGQGPEFLTYFQNEAQLDKSGLPSDRFFAERPEGSVSTLKIQRTQQEDSAVYLCASSLGIGGVADTQYFGPGTRLTVL.

The gene calls are TRBV6-4 and TRBJ2-3; maybe TRBD2 (6 bases). Germline V CDR1 and CDR2: MRHNA, SNTAGT. There are 14 residues in the CDR3. Trimming took 3 bases from V and 4 from J, leaving 11 bases between them. The CDR3 DNA reads TGTGCCAGCAGTGAGAATGGAGGGGCAGATACGCAGTATTTT. Translation: CASSENGGADTQYF.

The chain employs TRBV7-3 and TRBJ2-1; D gene unclear. V was pared by 5 bases and J by 5 bases, with 10 bases between. Germline loops: CDR1 SGHTA, CDR2 FQGTGA. This CDR3 comprises 13 residues. DNA of the CDR3: TGTGCCAGCAGCGCAAGCCAGGACAATGAGCAGTTCTTC. Its protein is CASSASQDNEQFF.